The T cell receptor (beta chain) described here comes from a study of glioma-infiltrating T cells. Study outcomes and limitations: Tissue-blood divergence was below expectation in non-neoplastic patients, above in gliomas. Only very few CDR3 sequences appeared in both tissue and blood.

Using RNA template, CDR3s of TCR alpha and beta were amplified with iRepertoire arm-PCR. One-step reverse transcription and amplification started from approximately 100-400 ng of tissue mRNA or PBMC total RNA. Using its own MiXCR run on the multiplex PCR reads, TCRdb lists one record per CDR3 protein. Of roughly 190,000 distinct CDR3 sequences listed, approximately 30% are singletons. CDR1 is DFQATT and CDR2 is SNEGSKA in the germline V gene (reference sequence). This CDR3 region has 14 residues. The ends were cut back, 4 bases at V and 1 base at J, with 13 bases in the middle. The table lists this clonotype with a count of one. Antigen unknown.

The sample was glioma tissue, nonneoplastic brain tissue, or PBMCs (not recorded which). This clonotype was obtained from a human donor with low-grade glioma or glioblastoma, undergoing nonglioma brain surgery, or in good health (not recorded which). This chain uses TRBV20-1 with TRBJ1-1, with D hard to call. DNA for the CDR3: TGCAGTGCTACCAGAGATGAAGAGAACACTGAAGCTTTCTTT. Translating gives CSATRDEENTEAFF.